These T cell receptor beta chains were read from a single sample in a study of blood T cell repertoires in COVID-19. TCRdb keeps only in-frame clones here, not all; method: immunoSEQ multiplex PCR. The sample shows over 200,000 clones, 87% of them seen only once. The sample consisted of PBMCs or T cells enriched from blood (not recorded which). The receptors were gathered from a man aged 18 to 35 with acute COVID-19. Both conserved end residues are part of each CDR3. The D gene is left open where the match is weak. Some rows have no size entry. The others give once, few or many, or a class for an expanded clone.

D gene: TRBD1; V gene: TRBV5-1; clone size: .; CDR3 length: 16; J gene: TRBJ2-7; CDR3 DNA: TGCGCCAGCAGCTCCCCTCCCGGGACAGGTTTCTACGAGCAGTACTTC; CDR3 protein: CASSSPPGTGFYEQYF
D gene: TRBD1; V gene: TRBV5-4; clone size: .; CDR3 length: 17; J gene: TRBJ1-3; CDR3 DNA: TGTGCCAGCAGCAGACCGGGACAGAGAATCTCTGGAAACACCATATATTTT; CDR3 protein: CASSRPGQRISGNTIYF
D gene: .; V gene: TRBV11-2; clone size: once; CDR3 length: 16; J gene: TRBJ2-1; CDR3 DNA: TGTGCCAGCAGCGGACTGAAGGGGCGGAGGGGGCATGAGCAGTTCTTC; CDR3 protein: CASSGLKGRRGHEQFF
D gene: TRBD1; V gene: TRBV27; clone size: .; CDR3 length: 13; J gene: TRBJ1-5; CDR3 DNA: TGTGCCAGCAGTTTCTACAGGGGTCAGCCCCAGCATTTT; CDR3 protein: CASSFYRGQPQHF
D gene: TRBD2; V gene: TRBV5-4; clone size: .; CDR3 length: 14; J gene: TRBJ2-7; CDR3 DNA: TGTGCCAGCAGCTTACGACTAGCGGGCTACGAGCAGTACTTC; CDR3 protein: CASSLRLAGYEQYF
D gene: .; V gene: TRBV28; clone size: .; CDR3 length: 13; J gene: TRBJ2-3; CDR3 DNA: TGTGCCAGCAGTTTCATCCCCGGGGATACGCAGTATTTT; CDR3 protein: CASSFIPGDTQYF
D gene: TRBD2; V gene: TRBV7-8; clone size: .; CDR3 length: 15; J gene: TRBJ2-1; CDR3 DNA: TGTGCCAGCAGCCTCCTAGCGGGAGAGGGCGATGAGCAGTTCTTC; CDR3 protein: CASSLLAGEGDEQFF
D gene: .; V gene: TRBV2; clone size: .; CDR3 length: 13; J gene: TRBJ2-5; CDR3 DNA: TGTGCCAGCAGTGATGGACTCCAAGAGACCCAGTACTTC; CDR3 protein: CASSDGLQETQYF
D gene: TRBD1; V gene: TRBV12-3/TRBV12-4; clone size: .; CDR3 length: 12; J gene: TRBJ1-2; CDR3 DNA: TGTGCCAGCAGCCCAGGGGGGTATGGCTACACCTTC; CDR3 protein: CASSPGGYGYTF
D gene: .; V gene: TRBV25-1; clone size: .; CDR3 length: 17; J gene: TRBJ1-5; CDR3 DNA: TGTGCCAGCAGCGCCTTAATTTATGACAGGCTTCAATCAGCCCAGCATTTT; CDR3 protein: CASSALIYDRLQSAQHF
D gene: TRBD1; V gene: TRBV7-9; clone size: .; CDR3 length: 15; J gene: TRBJ1-2; CDR3 DNA: TGTGCCAGCAGCTTTGCGGCAGGGGGCTCGGCTGGCTACACCTTC; CDR3 protein: CASSFAAGGSAGYTF